Listed below are T cell receptor beta chains from one sample, sequenced in a study of regulatory T cells in long-lasting Graves disease. TCRdb independently ran MiXCR on the multiplex PCR reads; one entry per CDR3 protein. Of fewer than 600,000 distinct CDR3 sequences in the sample, around a fifth are singletons; the top ten hold about an eighth. The sample here was peripheral blood mononuclear cells (PBMCs), taken when the disease was refractory, from a patient treated with antithyroid drugs. The receptors stem from a female donor with Graves disease. Both conserved end residues are part of each CDR3. Fields, in order: D gene, clone size, V gene, J gene, CDR3 DNA, CDR3 protein. D genes are given only for firm matches. The size entry is marked missing in some rows and otherwise reads once, few, many or a size class.

>-|many|TRBV7-2|TRBJ1-4
TGTGCCAGCAGCTTAGCCGCAGCGATGGGTGAAAAACTGTTTTTT
CASSLAAAMGEKLFF
>-|few|TRBV6-5|TRBJ1-4
TGTGCCAGCAGTTACGCCGGGGGGAATGGTGAAAAACTGTTTTTT
CASSYAGGNGEKLFF
>-|many|TRBV6-1|TRBJ1-6
TGTGCCAGCATATCGACGAATAATTCACCCCTCCACTTT
CASISTNNSPLHF
>-|-|TRBV11-2|TRBJ1-1
TGTGCCAGCAGCGACCAGGGACTCACTGGAAACACTGAAGCTTTCTTT
CASSDQGLTGNTEAFF
>-|many|TRBV5-1|TRBJ2-7
TGCGCCAGCAGCTTGGAGGGGACCTTACTGGAGCAGTACTTC
CASSLEGTLLEQYF
>-|many|TRBV20-1|TRBJ1-2
TGCAGTGCTAGGCGGAGTGGCTACACCTTC
CSARRSGYTF
>-|many|TRBV2|TRBJ2-7
TGTGCCAGCAGTCGACTTACAGGGTCTACCTACGAGCAGTACTTC
CASSRLTGSTYEQYF
>TRBD2|-|TRBV2|TRBJ2-1
TGTGCCAGCAGGATTAGCGGGAGGTCCTCCAATGAGCAGTTCTTC
CASRISGRSSNEQFF
>-|-|TRBV27|TRBJ1-4
TGTGCCAGCAGTAACAGGGTTATAGCTAATGAAAAACTGTTTTTT
CASSNRVIANEKLFF
>-|many|TRBV6-1|TRBJ1-5
TGTGCCAGCAGTAAACAGCGACAGGCCGGACATCAGCCCCAGCATTTT
CASSKQRQAGHQPQHF
>TRBD1|-|TRBV29-1|TRBJ2-7
TGCAGCGTTTGGGAAGGGGGCCACGAGCAGTACTTC
CSVWEGGHEQYF
>TRBD2|few|TRBV7-2|TRBJ2-7
TGTGCCAGCAGCTTAAATCCTGTGGGACTAGCGGGGTACGAGCAGTACTTC
CASSLNPVGLAGYEQYF
>-|few|TRBV5-1|TRBJ2-7
TGCGCCAGCAGCTCGGCCTGGAGACAGTCAAGCTCCTACGAGCAGTACTTC
CASSSAWRQSSSYEQYF
>TRBD1|-|TRBV7-2|TRBJ1-4
TGTGCCAGCAGCCCCTCGACAGGGGGTGCTGAAAAACTGTTTTTT
CASSPSTGGAEKLFF
>-|many|TRBV28|TRBJ1-2
TGTGCCAGCGGGGGAGGGCTCTATGGCTACACCTTC
CASGGGLYGYTF
>-|-|TRBV30|TRBJ1-1
TGTGCCTGGAGTGTATTGGAGGGGCGGATGAACACTGAAGCTTTCTTT
CAWSVLEGRMNTEAFF
>-|many|TRBV28|TRBJ1-2
TGTGCCAGCAGTCTACAAATAACAGGGAGGCTCGACTATGGCTACACCTTC
CASSLQITGRLDYGYTF
>-|-|TRBV4-1|TRBJ1-5
TGCGCCAGCAGCCCTGATCCCAGGGTGGACAATCAGCCCCAGCATTTT
CASSPDPRVDNQPQHF
>-|few|TRBV11-2|TRBJ2-7
TGTGCCAGCAGCCCCAACCGAGGGAGAGTTTTCTACGAGCAGTACTTC
CASSPNRGRVFYEQYF
>-|few|TRBV6-1|TRBJ2-6
TGTGCCAGCAGTCGCATCGGTGGTGGTGGGGCCAACGTCCTGACTTTC
CASSRIGGGGANVLTF
>-|-|TRBV20-1|TRBJ2-3
TGCAGTGCTAGACTGGAGGGCACAGATACGCAGTATTTT
CSARLEGTDTQYF
>-|many|TRBV7-2|TRBJ2-7
TGTGCCAGCAGCTTGAGGGTTGGCTACGAGCAGTACTTC
CASSLRVGYEQYF
>-|many|TRBV6-1|TRBJ1-5
TGTGCCAGCAGGGCAGGGTTGCTAGGTCAGCCCCAGCATTTT
CASRAGLLGQPQHF
>-|-|TRBV7-9|TRBJ2-7
TGTGCCAGCGGTCTTGACAGCAACTCCTACGAGCAGTACTTC
CASGLDSNSYEQYF
>-|-|TRBV6-5|TRBJ2-7
TGTGCCAGCAGTTACGACGCCGGCGGGTCCTACGAGCAGTACTTC
CASSYDAGGSYEQYF
>-|-|TRBV13|TRBJ1-4
TGTGTCAGCAGCGCCTCCGGGGGCGGACAGTTGATGAAAGGGGCGTTTTTT
CVSSASGGGQLMKGAFF
>-|few|TRBV7-9|TRBJ1-3
TGTGCCAGCAGCTCTGAGCCCCTCATCATATATTTT
CASSSEPLIIYF
>TRBD1|few|TRBV7-9|TRBJ1-6
TGTGCCAGCAGCCCAGGACAGGAAAATTCACCCCTCCACTTT
CASSPGQENSPLHF
>-|many|TRBV27|TRBJ1-5
TGTGCCAGCAGTCCGGGCTCGGGACACTTTAACAATCAGCCCCAGCATTTT
CASSPGSGHFNNQPQHF